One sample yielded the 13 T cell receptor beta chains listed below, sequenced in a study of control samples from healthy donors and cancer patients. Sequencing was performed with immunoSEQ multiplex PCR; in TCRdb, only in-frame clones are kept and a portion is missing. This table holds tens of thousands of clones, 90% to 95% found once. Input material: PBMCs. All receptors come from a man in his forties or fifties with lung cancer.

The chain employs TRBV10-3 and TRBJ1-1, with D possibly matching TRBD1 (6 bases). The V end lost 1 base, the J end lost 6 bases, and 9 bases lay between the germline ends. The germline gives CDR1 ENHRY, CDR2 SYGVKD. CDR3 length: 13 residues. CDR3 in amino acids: CAISEFRGSEAFF. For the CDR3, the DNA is TGTGCCATCAGTGAGTTCAGGGGATCTGAAGCTTTCTTT.

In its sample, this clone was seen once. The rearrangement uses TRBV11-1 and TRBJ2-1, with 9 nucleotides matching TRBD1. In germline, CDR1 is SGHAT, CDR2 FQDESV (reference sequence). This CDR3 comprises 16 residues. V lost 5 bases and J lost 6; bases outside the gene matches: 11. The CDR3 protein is CASSIITGGLGNEQFF. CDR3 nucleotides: TGTGCCAGCAGCATCATCACAGGGGGCTTGGGCAATGAGCAGTTCTTC.

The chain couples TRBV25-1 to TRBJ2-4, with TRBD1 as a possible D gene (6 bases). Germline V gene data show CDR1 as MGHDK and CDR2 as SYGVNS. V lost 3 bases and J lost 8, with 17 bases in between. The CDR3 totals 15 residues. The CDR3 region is CASSDFGRGYDIQYF. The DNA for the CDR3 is TGTGCCAGCAGTGATTTTGGCAGGGGTTACGACATTCAGTACTTC.

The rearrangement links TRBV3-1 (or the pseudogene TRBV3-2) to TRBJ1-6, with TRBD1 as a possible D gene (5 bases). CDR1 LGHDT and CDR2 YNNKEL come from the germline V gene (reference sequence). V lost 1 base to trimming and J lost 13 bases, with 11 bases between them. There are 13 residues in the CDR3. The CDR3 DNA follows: TGTGCCAGCAGCCAAGTCCAGGGTGGGCCCCTCCACTTT. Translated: CASSQVQGGPLHF.

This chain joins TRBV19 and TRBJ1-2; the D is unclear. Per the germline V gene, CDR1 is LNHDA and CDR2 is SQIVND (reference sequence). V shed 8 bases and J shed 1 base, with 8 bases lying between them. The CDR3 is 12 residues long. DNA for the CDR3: TGTGCCAGTTCCGTGGGTAACTATGGCTACACCTTC. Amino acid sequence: CASSVGNYGYTF. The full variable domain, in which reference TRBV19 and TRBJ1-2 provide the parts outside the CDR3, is DGGITQSPKYLFRKEGQNVTLSCEQNLNHDAMYWYRQDPGQGLRLIYYSQIVNDFQKGDIAEGYSVSREKKESFPLTVTSAQKNPTAFYLCASSVGNYGYTFGSGTRLTVV.

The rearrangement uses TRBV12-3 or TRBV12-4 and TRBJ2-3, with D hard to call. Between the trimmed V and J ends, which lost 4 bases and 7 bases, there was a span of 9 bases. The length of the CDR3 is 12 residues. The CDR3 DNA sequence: TGTGCCAGCAGTTCCGCCCCCAATACGCAGTATTTT. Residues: CASSSAPNTQYF.

CDR3 amino acids: CASSLTGSAVYEQYF. CDR3 sequence (DNA): TGTGCCAGCAGTTTAACAGGCTCGGCGGTTTACGAGCAGTACTTC. This chain links TRBV28 with TRBJ2-7, with D maybe TRBD1 (5 bases). This CDR3 contains 15 residues. Germline V gene data show CDR1 as MDHEN and CDR2 as SYDVKM. The V end was cut by 2 bases, the J end by 4 bases, with 15 bases between.

CDR3 protein: CASGLEAYTQYF. The CDR3, as DNA: TGTGCTAGTGGTTTGGAGGCCTATACGCAGTATTTT. The V call is TRBV12-5, the J call TRBJ2-3; the D is unclear. The CDR3 spans 12 residues. Between the trimmed V and J ends, which lost 1 base and 7 bases, there was a span of 6 bases. Germline V CDR1 and CDR2: LGHNT, FRNRAP.

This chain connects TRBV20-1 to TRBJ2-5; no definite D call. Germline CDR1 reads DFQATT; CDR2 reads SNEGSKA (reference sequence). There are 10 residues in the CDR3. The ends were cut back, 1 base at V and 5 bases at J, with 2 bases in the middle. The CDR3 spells CSARVETQYF. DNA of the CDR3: TGCAGTGCTAGAGTGGAGACCCAGTACTTC.

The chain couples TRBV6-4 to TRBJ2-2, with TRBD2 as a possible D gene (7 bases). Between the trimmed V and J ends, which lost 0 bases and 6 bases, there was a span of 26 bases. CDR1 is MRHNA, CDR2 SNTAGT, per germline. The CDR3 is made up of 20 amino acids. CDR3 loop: CASSDSTWGLGGGPSGELFF. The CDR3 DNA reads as TGTGCCAGCAGTGACTCGACTTGGGGATTAGGGGGGGGCCCCTCCGGGGAGCTGTTTTTT.

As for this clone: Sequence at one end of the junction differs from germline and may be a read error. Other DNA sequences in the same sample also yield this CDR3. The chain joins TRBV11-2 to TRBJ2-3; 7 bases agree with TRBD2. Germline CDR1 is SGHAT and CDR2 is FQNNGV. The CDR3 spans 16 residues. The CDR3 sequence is CASSLTPRGNTDTQYF. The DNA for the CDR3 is TGCGCCAGCAGCTTAACGCCGCGGGGGAATACAGATACGCAGTATTTT.

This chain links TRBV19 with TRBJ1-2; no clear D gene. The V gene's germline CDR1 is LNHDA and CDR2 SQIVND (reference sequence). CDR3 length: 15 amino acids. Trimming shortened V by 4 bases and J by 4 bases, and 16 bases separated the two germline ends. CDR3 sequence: CASSTQTGISYGYTF. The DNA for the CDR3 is TGTGCCAGTAGTACGCAGACCGGGATCTCCTATGGCTACACCTTC.

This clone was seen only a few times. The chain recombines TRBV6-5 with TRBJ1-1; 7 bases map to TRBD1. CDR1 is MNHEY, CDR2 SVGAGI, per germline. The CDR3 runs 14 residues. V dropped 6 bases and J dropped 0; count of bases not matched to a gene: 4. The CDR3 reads CASRKQGMNTEAFF. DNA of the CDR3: TGTGCCAGCAGAAAACAGGGGATGAACACTGAAGCTTTCTTT.